The 19 T cell receptor beta chains below all came from one sample that was sequenced in a study of cytomegalovirus exposure and HLA in healthy donors. PCR was performed using 60 Vbeta and 13 Jbeta primers. This table comes from immunoSEQ multiplex PCR, and its TCRdb copy is limited to in-frame clones, with some not included. The top ten hold around 6.9% of the sample, which has some 160,000 clones, 75% to 90% seen once. The specimen was PBMCs. The source of these receptors is a male donor in good health and CMV-seropositive.

This chain links TRBV7-9 with TRBJ2-7, with 9 bases matching TRBD1. Germline CDR1 SEHNR, CDR2 FQNEAQ (reference sequence). The length of the CDR3 is 14 residues. V was clipped by 2 bases and J by 3 bases; unmatched bases: 2. In DNA, the CDR3 is TGTGCCAGCAGCTTAAAGGGACAGGGCTACGAGCAGTACTTC. It encodes CASSLKGQGYEQYF.

This clone was detected once. J is TRBJ2-7 and V is TRBV18, with 7 bases fitting TRBD1. The length of the CDR3 is 12 residues. V shed 3 bases and J 7 bases; nucleotides not matched to a gene: 3. In germline, CDR1 is KGHSH, CDR2 LQKENI. CDR3 nucleotide sequence: TGTGCCAGCTCACCTGACAGGGCAGAGCAGTACTTC. This encodes CASSPDRAEQYF.

The chain has TRBV7-9 and TRBJ2-7, with D possibly matching TRBD2 (7 bases). The CDR3 extends over 17 amino acids. CDR1 SEHNR and CDR2 FQNEAQ come from the germline V gene (reference sequence). Trimming took off 8 bases at V and 3 bases at J, with 26 bases between the two ends. In DNA, the CDR3 is TGTGCCAGCTCCGGGACGAGGGGGGAGGGCCCTATCTACGAGCAGTACTTC. It codes for CASSGTRGEGPIYEQYF.

The sample holds one count of this clone. The gene calls are TRBV14 and TRBJ1-5; D gene ambiguous. CDR1 and CDR2 from the germline V gene are SGHDN and FVKESK. V shed 0 bases and J shed 7 bases, with 7 bases lying between them. This CDR3 is built from 13 residues. DNA of the CDR3: TGTGCCAGCAGCCAAGATCTTGGCCAGCCCCAGCATTTT. Protein: CASSQDLGQPQHF.

The chain carries TRBV27 and TRBJ2-7; D is undetermined. V was cut by 8 bases and J by 2 bases, with 16 bases left in between. Germline V gives CDR1 MNHEY, CDR2 SMNVEV (reference sequence). The CDR3 covers 14 residues. The CDR3 DNA follows: TGTGCCAGCTCGTGGGCAGTGGGCCCCTACGAGCAGTACTTC. Residues: CASSWAVGPYEQYF.

The chain is built from TRBV7-3 and TRBJ2-1; TRBD2 might be the D (6 bases). CDR3 length: 15 residues. Germline assignment: CDR1 SGHTA and CDR2 FQGTGA. Trimming cost V 5 bases and J 6 bases, with 17 bases left between them. The chain's CDR3 is CASSRRGAVRNEQFF. In DNA form, the CDR3 reads TGTGCCAGCAGCCGGCGGGGAGCCGTCCGCAATGAGCAGTTCTTC. The whole variable domain, filled in from reference TRBV7-3 and TRBJ2-1, reads GAGVSQTPSNKVTEKGKYVELRCDPISGHTALYWYRQSLGQGPEFLIYFQGTGAADDSGLPNDRFFAVRPEGSVSTLKIQRTERGDSAVYLCASSRRGAVRNEQFFGPGTRLTVL.

The rearrangement links TRBV7-9 to TRBJ2-5; TRBD1 agrees at 8 bases. V dropped 0 bases and J dropped 5; count of bases not matched to a gene: 5. The germline V gene encodes CDR1 SEHNR and CDR2 FQNEAQ (reference sequence). The CDR3 covers 15 residues. DNA of the CDR3: TGTGCCAGCAGCTTAGCCCGGACAGGGAGGGAGACCCAGTACTTC. The encoded protein is CASSLARTGRETQYF.

This rearrangement joins TRBV2 to TRBJ1-5; 7 bases fit TRBD1. Per germline, CDR1 SNHLY and CDR2 FYNNEI. Trimming at V came to 6 bases and at J to 4 bases, leaving 9 bases not matched to a gene. CDR3 length: 15 amino acids. CDR3 protein: CASRGVQGLNQPQHF. CDR3 sequence (DNA): TGTGCCAGCAGGGGGGTACAGGGGCTTAATCAGCCCCAGCATTTT.

This chain joins TRBV5-4 and TRBJ1-2, with 7 bases matching TRBD1. There are 13 residues in the CDR3. V lost 5 bases to trimming and J lost 7 bases; unmatched junction nucleotides: 8. CDR1 is SGHNT and CDR2 is YYREEE in the germline V gene (reference sequence). The CDR3 here is CASSRTGEFGYTF. The CDR3 DNA reads as TGTGCCAGCAGTCGCACAGGGGAGTTTGGCTACACCTTC.

This chain connects TRBV7-3 to TRBJ2-2; D is perhaps TRBD2 (7 bases). Trimming left V 4 bases short and J 5 bases short, with 17 bases between. Germline V lookup: CDR1 SGHTA, CDR2 FQGTGA. This CDR3 contains 16 residues. CDR3 nucleotides: TGTGCCAGCAGCTCAGGCGGGGGACATTTAACCGGGGAGCTGTTTTTT. It specifies CASSSGGGHLTGELFF.

Points on this clone: A read error is likely, as this CDR3 ends without the conserved phenylalanine or tryptophan. No DNA is shown, since the ends of the CDR3 on it are uncertain; the CDR3 is the one TCRdb lists. The chain recombines TRBV5-6 with TRBJ1-1; the listed D gene, TRBD1, was not tested against the DNA. The CDR3 is 12 amino acids long, termini counted. Germline V gene lookup returns CDR1 SGHDT and CDR2 YYEEEE. The CDR3 reads CASSLVAGVALL.

This chain uses TRBV5-1 with TRBJ2-2; TRBD2 aligns across 10 bases. The J segment lost 4 bases and the V segment lost 4 bases, leaving 7 bases of the junction unmatched. The germline CDR1 and CDR2 sequences are SGHRS and YFSETQ. This CDR3 has 16 residues. The CDR3 loop reads CASSHIAGGGTGELFF. The DNA for the CDR3 is TGCGCCAGCAGCCACATAGCGGGAGGAGGCACCGGGGAGCTGTTTTTT.

The rearrangement joins TRBV28 to TRBJ1-2; 8 bases are shared with TRBD1. CDR1 and CDR2 from the germline V gene are MDHEN and SYDVKM. V was clipped by 5 bases and J by 7 bases; unmatched bases: 9. The CDR3 is made up of 14 amino acids. For the CDR3, the DNA is TGTGCCAGCAGTCGGAACAGGGGGTTAGGTGGCTACACCTTC. This encodes CASSRNRGLGGYTF.

This clone has more than one count but fewer than ten. The CDR3 DNA reads TGTGCCAGCCGACGCAGGCAGGGTAACACCGGGGAGCTGTTTTTT. Protein: CASRRRQGNTGELFF. The chain carries TRBV27 and TRBJ2-2, with a tentative D call TRBD1 (5 bases). Trimming pared 8 bases from V and 2 bases from J, leaving 15 bases between. This CDR3 contains 15 residues. Germline lookup yields CDR1 MNHEY and CDR2 SMNVEV (reference sequence).

The sample holds a few counts of this clone. The chain combines TRBV7-9 with TRBJ2-1; D is undetermined. Germline-derived CDR1 and CDR2 are SEHNR and FQNEAQ (reference sequence). This CDR3 has 12 amino acids. Deletions cut 5 bases from V and 8 bases from J, with 10 bases between. In DNA, the CDR3 is TGTGCCAGCAGCCACCGTCGGGATGAGCAGTTCTTC. This encodes CASSHRRDEQFF.

As regards this clone: Other DNA sequences from this sample encode an identical CDR3 as well. The V call is TRBV2, the J call TRBJ2-5; no reliable D call. The CDR3 contains 11 residues. Looked up from germline, CDR1 is SNHLY and CDR2 is FYNNEI. The V end lost 5 bases, the J end lost 1 base, and 2 bases lay between the germline ends. CDR3 in DNA: TGTGCCAGCAGTCGCCAAGAGACCCAGTACTTC. It translates to CASSRQETQYF.

V gene TRBV25-1 combines with J gene TRBJ1-1; D possibly corresponds to TRBD1 (6 bases). Looked up from germline, CDR1 is MGHDK and CDR2 is SYGVNS. The CDR3 has 16 amino acids. V lost 0 bases and J lost 6, with 17 bases in between. The CDR3 sequence is CASSEYLGAGVAEAFF. The CDR3 bases are TGTGCCAGCAGTGAATATCTGGGGGCAGGAGTCGCTGAAGCTTTCTTT.

The genes are TRBV14 and TRBJ2-7, with TRBD1 matching 10 bases. The CDR3 is 15 amino acids. The ends lost 2 bases at V and 2 bases at J; junction bases unmatched: 3. Per germline, CDR1 SGHDN and CDR2 FVKESK. The CDR3 DNA reads as TGTGCCAGCAGCCAAAGAGGGACAGGGGCCTACGAGCAGTACTTC. The encoded protein is CASSQRGTGAYEQYF.

J is TRBJ1-1 and V is TRBV4-2; 9 nucleotides align to TRBD1. The CDR3 runs 18 residues. V gave up 1 base and J gave up 5 bases; unmatched junction bases: 14. Germline CDR1 reads LGHNA; CDR2 reads YNFKEQ. The CDR3 here is CASSQGLITGGGGTEAFF. The CDR3 nucleotides are TGTGCCAGCAGCCAAGGTTTGATAACAGGGGGCGGTGGAACTGAAGCTTTCTTT.